This T cell receptor beta chain was profiled in a study of T cells expressing NK-cell markers. TCRdb reworked the 5' RACE reads into one entry per CDR3 protein, no DNA. The specimen's table records more than 250,000 distinct CDR3 sequences. The germline V gene encodes CDR1 MNHEY and CDR2 SMNVEV (reference sequence). CDR3 length: 12 residues. The TCR sequence derives from a man aged 18 to 29 in good health. Sequenced material: blood T cells: a sorted CD56 or NKG2C T cell subset, CD4+ or CD8+ T cells, or bulk PBMC T cells (not recorded which). V gene TRBV27 combines with J gene TRBJ2-7. CDR3 amino acids: CASSTDPYEQYF.